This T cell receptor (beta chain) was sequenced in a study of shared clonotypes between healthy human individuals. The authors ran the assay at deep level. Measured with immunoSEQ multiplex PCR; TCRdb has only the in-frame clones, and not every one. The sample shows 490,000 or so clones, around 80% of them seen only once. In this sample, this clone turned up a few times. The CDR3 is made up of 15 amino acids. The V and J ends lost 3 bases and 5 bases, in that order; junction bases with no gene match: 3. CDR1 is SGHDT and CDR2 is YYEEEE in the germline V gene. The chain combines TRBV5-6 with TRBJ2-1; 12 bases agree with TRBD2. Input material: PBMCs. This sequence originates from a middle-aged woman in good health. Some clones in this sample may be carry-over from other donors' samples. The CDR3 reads CASSWGLAGNNEQFF. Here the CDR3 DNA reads TGTGCCAGCAGCTGGGGACTAGCGGGCAACAATGAGCAGTTCTTC.